This section outlines one T cell receptor (beta chain) sequence together with its context. What it binds is not known. The CDR3 consists of 14 residues. Germline V gives CDR1 SGHRS, CDR2 YFSETQ. The V segment lost 4 bases and the J segment 1 base; nucleotides outside the gene matches: 3. The data were obtained in a study of CD4+ T cells in melanoma. Data came from immunoSEQ multiplex PCR; TCRdb stores just in-frame clones and leaves some out. Of 13,000 or so clones in the sample, 60% to 75% are singletons; the top ten hold around 9.9%. Findings and caveats of the study: Reportedly, melanoma neoantigen-specific CD4+ T cells showed varied differentiation states. CD8+ T cell, macrophage and B cell function reportedly correlated with neoantigen-specific CD4+ T cells.

This TCR was recovered from a human donor with melanoma. The sequencing input was cells from a culture (not recorded whether cultured in vitro). This chain connects TRBV5-1 to TRBJ1-1, with 8 bases lining up with TRBD1. CDR3 nucleotide sequence: TGCGCCAGCAGCAGGGGACAGGCGAACACTGAAGCTTTCTTT. As protein: CASSRGQANTEAFF.